Within the sample, the clone carrying this T cell receptor (beta chain) is medium-sized. The V and J ends lost 2 bases and 7 bases respectively, with 5 bases between them. This CDR3 contains 11 residues. Germline-derived CDR1 and CDR2 are MNHNS and SASEGT. No patient escaped relapse after autologous stem cell transplantation, and brentuximab vedotin exposure varied. TCRdb keeps only in-frame clones here, not all; method: immunoSEQ multiplex PCR. The table includes some 11,000 clones, roughly three quarters detected once. The sample originates from a study of PD-1 blockade in classical Hodgkin lymphoma.

The chain uses TRBV6-1 and TRBJ1-2; D unresolved. This clonotype was sampled from a human donor with classical Hodgkin lymphoma. The specimen was peripheral blood mononuclear cells (PBMCs), collected at baseline. CDR3 bases: TGTGCCAGCAGTGAAATGGGTGGCTACACCTTC. Translated, it gives CASSEMGGYTF.